Sequencing of this T cell receptor beta chain was carried out in a study of blood T cell repertoires in COVID-19 (dated by TCRdb to about 2020). Some background on the complete study: Samples covering the acute and convalescent phases of COVID-19 were provided by collaborators in the United States, Italy and Spain. Samples were obtained from the ongoing ImmuneRACE study (first 160 participants) and from over 1,000 subjects provided by 6 global collaborators. A de-identified subject ID, COVID-19 status, age in years and sex were almost always included in the sample metadata. HLA class I and class II types, where available, came from metadata supplied by the sample provider rather than from assay-based typing. The prospective study material was composed of cDNA or gDNA derived from T cells, B-cell-depleted T cells, or PBMCs. The dataset comprised deeply sampled blood TCRbeta repertoires from subjects exposed to, actively infected with, or recovered from COVID-19. The repertoires were released in a freely available public database intended as a resource for research on the immune response to SARS-CoV-2.

Note on this clone: Its antigen target is currently unknown. No qualities accompany the bases; no much larger clone lies one base away.

General study outcomes and caveats: How much clinical and demographic metadata was included differed by source and by participant, and the metadata was provided uncurated.

Whole blood was collected in K2EDTA tubes by collaborating institutions according to the institutions' own protocols. For TCRbeta analysis, collaborators shipped samples in one of three forms: frozen whole blood, isolated PBMCs, or DNA extracted from either of those sample types. In the germline V gene, CDR1 corresponds to SGHRS and CDR2 to YFSETQ. Trimming removed 4 bases from V and 1 base from J, leaving 7 bases between the germline ends. The cysteine opens and the phenylalanine closes a CDR3 of 13 amino acids. Only the CDR3 DNA stays, 39 bases, in frame from base 1. TCRbeta CDR3 regions were amplified from genomic DNA using the immunoSEQ Assay, a bias-controlled multiplex PCR. In the authors' own workflow: The number of nucleated cells in each sample was estimated from the amplification of reference gene primers within the assay. To quantify the absolute abundance of each unique TCRbeta CDR3 rearrangement, sequence reads were collapsed and filtered. For each sample, productive Simpson clonality was calculated as the square root of Simpson's diversity index across productive rearrangements. The source is immuneACCESS, and TCRdb retained only in-frame sequences with V and J called. Part of the clones is not carried over; for the studies checked, unresolved V genes explain less than half of this, and the remainder is unexplained. The V and J calls and clone size were taken over from that table, and D and trimming were inferred from the DNA. Here the sample has 300,000 to 400,000 clones; about 83% occur a single time. 2.5% to 3.5% of the sample rests with the top ten.

Sequenced material: peripheral blood. This sequence uses TRBV5-1 and TRBJ2-3; a confident D gene designation cannot be given. This receptor was taken from a man aged 30-40 years with active or convalescent COVID-19. The CDR3 loop reads CASSPYGTDTQYF. The sequenced DNA: TGCGCCAGCAGCCCGTATGGCACAGATACGCAGTATTTT. Supplemented by the reference TRBV5-1 and TRBJ2-3 proteins around the CDR3, the complete variable domain is KAGVTQTPRYLIKTRGQQVTLSCSPISGHRSVSWYQQTPGQGLQFLFEYFSETQRNKGNFPGRFSGRQFSNSRSEMNVSTLELGDSALYLCASSPYGTDTQYFGPGTRLTVL.